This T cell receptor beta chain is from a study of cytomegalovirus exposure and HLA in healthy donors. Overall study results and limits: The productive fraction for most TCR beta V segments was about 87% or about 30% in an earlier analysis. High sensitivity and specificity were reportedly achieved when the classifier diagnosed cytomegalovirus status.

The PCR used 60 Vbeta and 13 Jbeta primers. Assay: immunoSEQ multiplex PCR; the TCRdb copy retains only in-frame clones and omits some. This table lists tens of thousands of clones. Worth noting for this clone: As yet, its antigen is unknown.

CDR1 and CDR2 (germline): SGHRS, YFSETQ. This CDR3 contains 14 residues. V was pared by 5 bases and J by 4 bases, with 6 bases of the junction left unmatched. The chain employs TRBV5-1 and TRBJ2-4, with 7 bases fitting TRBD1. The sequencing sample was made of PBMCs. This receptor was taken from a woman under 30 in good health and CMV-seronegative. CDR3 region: CASRLGQAKNIQYF. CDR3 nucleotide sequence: TGCGCCAGCAGGCTCGGACAGGCAAAAAACATTCAGTACTTC.